A selection of T cell receptor beta chains follows, all from one sample in a study of Graves' ophthalmopathy and Graves' hyperthyroidism. TCRdb reprocessed the multiplex PCR reads via MiXCR and lists one record per CDR3 protein. The sample has roughly 380,000 distinct CDR3 sequences; about 16% are singletons. The sequencing sample was made of peripheral blood. The receptors were sampled from a woman aged 18 to 35 with stable Graves' hyperthyroidism. Both conserved end residues are part of each CDR3. A D gene is named only where the DNA matches it firmly. Rows may omit the clone size; those that give it use once, few, many or a size class.

cdr3_aa,cdr3_nt,d_call,v_call,j_call,clone_size
CSVEDDRGRAETQYF,TGCAGCGTTGAAGATGACAGGGGGCGTGCAGAGACCCAGTACTTC,TRBD1,TRBV29-1,TRBJ2-5,many
CASSYPGSPLHF,TGTGCCAGCAGTTACCCGGGTTCACCCCTCCACTTT,NA,TRBV6-6,TRBJ1-6,many
CASSLNPIGNIQYF,TGTGCCAGCAGCTTAAACCCCATTGGGAACATTCAGTACTTC,NA,TRBV7-2,TRBJ2-4,many
CASSQVGRGYQEAQYF,TGTGCCAGCAGCCAAGTGGGCAGGGGGTACCAAGAGGCCCAGTACTTC,TRBD1,TRBV3-1,TRBJ2-5,NA
CASSSGTGVFEQYF,TGTGCCAGCAGCTCGGGGACAGGGGTTTTCGAGCAGTACTTC,TRBD1,TRBV5-5,TRBJ2-7,many
CATSDSHRETQYF,TGTGCCACCAGTGATTCTCATAGGGAGACCCAGTACTTC,NA,TRBV24-1,TRBJ2-5,many
CASKQGNEQYF,TGTGCCAGCAAGCAAGGCAACGAGCAGTACTTC,NA,TRBV6-1,TRBJ2-7,many
CASLESIRGKTEAFF,TGTGCCAGCTTGGAGAGTATTAGGGGGAAAACTGAAGCTTTCTTT,NA,TRBV6-2/TRBV6-3,TRBJ1-1,many
CASSTTGMNTEAFF,TGTGCCAGTAGTACGACAGGAATGAACACTGAAGCTTTCTTT,NA,TRBV19,TRBJ1-1,many
CASSLNSSGNTIYF,TGTGCCAGCAGCTTAAACAGCTCTGGAAACACCATATATTTT,NA,TRBV7-9,TRBJ1-3,NA
CASSLISGHNTGELFF,TGTGCCAGCAGCTTAATTTCGGGACACAACACCGGGGAGCTGTTTTTT,NA,TRBV7-8,TRBJ2-2,once
CASSYSTGQGDGYTF,TGTGCCAGCAGTTACTCAACCGGACAGGGTGATGGCTACACCTTC,TRBD1,TRBV6-5,TRBJ1-2,many
CSARDPRDRGNTEAFF,TGCAGTGCTAGAGATCCCCGGGACAGGGGGAACACTGAAGCTTTCTTT,TRBD1,TRBV20-1,TRBJ1-1,many
CASSREDNGVGGYTF,TGTGCCAGCAGTAGGGAGGATAATGGGGTTGGCGGCTACACCTTC,NA,TRBV2,TRBJ1-2,NA
CAVGRGSVYEQYF,TGTGCCGTAGGACGGGGGAGCGTCTACGAGCAGTACTTC,NA,TRBV6-1,TRBJ2-7,NA
CASSPLPWGFGNTIYF,TGCGCCAGCAGCCCGCTCCCTTGGGGGTTCGGAAACACCATATATTTT,NA,TRBV4-1,TRBJ1-3,NA
CASMLSETVSYEQYF,TGTGCCAGCATGTTATCCGAGACAGTCTCCTACGAGCAGTACTTC,NA,TRBV2,TRBJ2-7,many
CASSEERGSPLHF,TGTGCCAGCAGCGAGGAGAGGGGTTCACCCCTCCACTTT,NA,TRBV9,TRBJ1-6,many